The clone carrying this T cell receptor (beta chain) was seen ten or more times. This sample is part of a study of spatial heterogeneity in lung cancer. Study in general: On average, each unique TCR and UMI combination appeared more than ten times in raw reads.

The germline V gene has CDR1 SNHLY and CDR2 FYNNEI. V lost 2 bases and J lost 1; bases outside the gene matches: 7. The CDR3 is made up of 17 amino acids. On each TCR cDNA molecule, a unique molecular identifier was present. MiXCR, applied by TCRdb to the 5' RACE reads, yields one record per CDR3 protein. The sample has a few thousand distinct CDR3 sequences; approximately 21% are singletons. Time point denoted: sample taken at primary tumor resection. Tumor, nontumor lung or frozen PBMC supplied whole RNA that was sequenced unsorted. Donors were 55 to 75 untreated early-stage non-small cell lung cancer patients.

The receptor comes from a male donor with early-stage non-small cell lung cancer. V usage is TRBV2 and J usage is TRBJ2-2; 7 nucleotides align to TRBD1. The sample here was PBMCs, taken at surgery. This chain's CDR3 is CASSESPGTVNTGELFF. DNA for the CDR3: TGTGCCAGCAGTGAATCTCCTGGGACAGTGAACACCGGGGAGCTGTTTTTT.